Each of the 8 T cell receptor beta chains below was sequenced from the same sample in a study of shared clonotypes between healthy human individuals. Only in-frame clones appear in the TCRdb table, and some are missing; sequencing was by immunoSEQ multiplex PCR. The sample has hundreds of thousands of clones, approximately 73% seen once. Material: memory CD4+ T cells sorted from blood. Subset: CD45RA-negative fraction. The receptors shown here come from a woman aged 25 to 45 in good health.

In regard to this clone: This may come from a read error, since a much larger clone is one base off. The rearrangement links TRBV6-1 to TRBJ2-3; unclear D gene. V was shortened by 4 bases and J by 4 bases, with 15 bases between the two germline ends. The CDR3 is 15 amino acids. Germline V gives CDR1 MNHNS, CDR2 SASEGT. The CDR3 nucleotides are TGTGCCAGCAGTGGGGTGAGCGATGACGCAGATACGCAGTATTTT. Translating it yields CASSGVSDDADTQYF.

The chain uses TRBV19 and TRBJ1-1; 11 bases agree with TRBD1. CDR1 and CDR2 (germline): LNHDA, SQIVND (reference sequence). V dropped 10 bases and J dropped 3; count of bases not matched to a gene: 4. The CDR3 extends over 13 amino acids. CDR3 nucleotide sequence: TGTGCCACCCGGACAGGGGGCTACACTGAAGCTTTCTTT. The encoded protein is CATRTGGYTEAFF.

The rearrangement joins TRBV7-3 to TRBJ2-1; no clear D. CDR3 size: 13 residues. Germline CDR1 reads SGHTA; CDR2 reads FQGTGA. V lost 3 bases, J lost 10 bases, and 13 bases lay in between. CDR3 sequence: CASSFGGLGEQFF. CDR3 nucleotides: TGTGCCAGCAGCTTCGGCGGTCTCGGGGAGCAGTTCTTC. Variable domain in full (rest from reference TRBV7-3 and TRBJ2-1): GAGVSQTPSNKVTEKGKYVELRCDPISGHTALYWYRQSLGQGPEFLIYFQGTGAADDSGLPNDRFFAVRPEGSVSTLKIQRTERGDSAVYLCASSFGGLGEQFFGPGTRLTVL.

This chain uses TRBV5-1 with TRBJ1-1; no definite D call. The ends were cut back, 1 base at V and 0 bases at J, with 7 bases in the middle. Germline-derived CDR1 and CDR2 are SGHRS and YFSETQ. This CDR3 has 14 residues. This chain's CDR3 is CASSLWQMNTEAFF. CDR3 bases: TGCGCCAGCAGCTTGTGGCAGATGAACACTGAAGCTTTCTTT. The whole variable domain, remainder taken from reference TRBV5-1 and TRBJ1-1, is KAGVTQTPRYLIKTRGQQVTLSCSPISGHRSVSWYQQTPGQGLQFLFEYFSETQRNKGNFPGRFSGRQFSNSRSEMNVSTLELGDSALYLCASSLWQMNTEAFFGQGTRLTVV.

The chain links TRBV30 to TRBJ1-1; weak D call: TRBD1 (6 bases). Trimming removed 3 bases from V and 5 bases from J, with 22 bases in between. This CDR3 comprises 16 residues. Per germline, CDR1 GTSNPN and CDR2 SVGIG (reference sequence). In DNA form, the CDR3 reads TGTGCCTGGAGACCTACAGGGATCCGTCGATGGACTGAAGCTTTCTTT. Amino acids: CAWRPTGIRRWTEAFF.

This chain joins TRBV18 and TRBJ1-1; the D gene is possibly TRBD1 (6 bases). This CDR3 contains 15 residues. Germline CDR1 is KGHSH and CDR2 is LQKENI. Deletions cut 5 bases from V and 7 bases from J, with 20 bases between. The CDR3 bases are TGTGCCAGCTCAACTCAATCGGGACACACCGGTGAAGCTTTCTTT. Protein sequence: CASSTQSGHTGEAFF. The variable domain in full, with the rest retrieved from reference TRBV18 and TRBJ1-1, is NAGVMQNPRHLVRRRGQEARLRCSPMKGHSHVYWYRQLPEEGLKFMVYLQKENIIDESGMPKERFSAEFPKEGPSILRIQQVVRGDSAAYFCASSTQSGHTGEAFFGQGTRLTVV.

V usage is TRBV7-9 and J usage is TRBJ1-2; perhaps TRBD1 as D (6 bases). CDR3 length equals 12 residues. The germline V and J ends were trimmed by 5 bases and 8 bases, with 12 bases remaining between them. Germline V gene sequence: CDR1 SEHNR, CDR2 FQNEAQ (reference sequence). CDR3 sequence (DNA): TGTGCCAGCAGCCCTACAGGGTACGGCTACACCTTC. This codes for CASSPTGYGYTF.

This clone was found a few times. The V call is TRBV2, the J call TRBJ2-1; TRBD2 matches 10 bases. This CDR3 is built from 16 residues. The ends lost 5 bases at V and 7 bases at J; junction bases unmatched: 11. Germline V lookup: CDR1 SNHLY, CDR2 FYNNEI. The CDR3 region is CASSLGGTSVSNEQFF. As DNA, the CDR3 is TGTGCCAGCAGTTTGGGGGGGACTAGCGTGAGTAATGAGCAGTTCTTC.